This T cell receptor beta chain appears in the sequencing data of a study of blood T cell repertoires in COVID-19. Overall study context: The origin of the acute and convalescent COVID-19 samples was the United States, Italy and Spain.

Sequencing was performed with immunoSEQ multiplex PCR; in TCRdb, only in-frame clones are kept and a portion is missing. In the table there are 200,000 to 300,000 clones, around four fifths of which are singletons. Germline V CDR1 and CDR2: SGDLS, YYNGEE. CDR3 length: 16 residues. The V gene lost 0 bases and the J gene lost 0 bases, with 9 bases spanning the gap. This clonotype originated in a woman aged 55 to 70 with active or convalescent COVID-19. The chain joins TRBV9 to TRBJ2-2; D gene uncertain. The sequenced material came from peripheral blood. CDR3 DNA: TGTGCCAGCAGCGTAGCGTGGCAGACGAACACCGGGGAGCTGTTTTTT. Amino acids: CASSVAWQTNTGELFF.